The 15 T cell receptor beta chains below were found in one sample sequenced in a study of CD8+ T cells in alopecia areata. Extraction of RNA preceded its reverse transcription into cDNA, which served as the sequencing template. Method: immunoSEQ multiplex PCR; TCRdb's copy keeps in-frame clones and lacks some. The sample records under 350,000 clones, 58% being singletons. The treatment is: oral pan-JAK inhibitor, 5-10 mg twice daily. The sample was CD4+ T cells sorted from blood, taken at week 24, from a patient treated with tofacitinib. All receptors derive from a human donor with alopecia areata.

This clone was detected only a few times. The genes are TRBV28 and TRBJ1-3, with D maybe TRBD1 (6 bases). CDR1 and CDR2 from the germline V gene are MDHEN and SYDVKM. The CDR3 totals 15 residues. The V end lost 5 bases, the J end lost 8 bases, and 19 bases lay between the germline ends. The CDR3 DNA reads TGTGCCAGCAGTCTGGACAGCCCCCTGGGGGACACCATATATTTT. Protein: CASSLDSPLGDTIYF.

The gene calls are TRBV18 and TRBJ1-1; 8 nucleotides align to TRBD1. The V segment lost 6 bases and the J segment 7 bases; nucleotides outside the gene matches: 13. The CDR3 length is 15 residues. Per the germline V gene, CDR1 is KGHSH and CDR2 is LQKENI. CDR3 bases: TGTGCCAGCTCCGTCGCTACAGGGGGGGAAGTTGAAGCTTTCTTT. It codes for CASSVATGGEVEAFF.

This clone was picked up a small number of times. The chain couples TRBV7-2 to TRBJ1-1; 8 positions agree with TRBD1. Trimming removed 4 bases from V and 10 bases from J; junction bases left unmatched: 8. The CDR3 totals 13 residues. Germline V gene data show CDR1 as SGHTA and CDR2 as FQGNSA. The CDR3 nucleotides are TGTGCCAGCAGCTCCACTACAACAGGGGGAGCTTTCTTT. As protein: CASSSTTTGGAFF.

This clone has more than one count but fewer than ten. This chain uses TRBV7-2 with TRBJ2-7, with a tentative D call TRBD2 (6 bases). Trimming pared 3 bases from V and 2 bases from J, leaving 11 bases between. The V gene's germline CDR1 is SGHTA and CDR2 FQGNSA. The CDR3 extends over 14 amino acids. CDR3 bases: TGTGCCAGCAGCTTGGGACTCGCCCCCTACGAGCAGTACTTC. It yields the protein CASSLGLAPYEQYF.

In this sample, this clone turned up once. The chain links TRBV4-2 to TRBJ2-7; 7 bases match TRBD2. Germline V gene data show CDR1 as LGHNA and CDR2 as YNFKEQ. The length of the CDR3 is 13 residues. V lost 4 bases, J lost 7 bases, and 7 bases stayed unmatched. Written as DNA, the CDR3 is TGTGCCAGCAGCCGTAACGGGGGGTATGAGCAGTACTTC. It yields the protein CASSRNGGYEQYF.

This clone was counted only a few times. This chain joins TRBV5-1 and TRBJ2-5; tentatively, D is TRBD2 (5 bases). V lost 0 bases, J lost 0 bases, and 15 bases lay in between. Germline loops: CDR1 SGHRS, CDR2 YFSETQ. This CDR3 region has 17 residues. The CDR3 DNA follows: TGCGCCAGCAGCTTGGCTCTCGGGCCCGGGAACCAAGAGACCCAGTACTTC. Protein product: CASSLALGPGNQETQYF.

The chain employs TRBV30 and TRBJ2-2, with 7 positions matching TRBD1. Per the germline V gene, CDR1 is GTSNPN and CDR2 is SVGIG (reference sequence). V shed 2 bases and J 10 bases; nucleotides not matched to a gene: 13. The CDR3 has 15 residues. This CDR3 reads CAWSPRTGSAEELFF. CDR3 coding DNA: TGTGCCTGGAGTCCCCGGACAGGTTCGGCTGAGGAGCTGTTTTTT.

The gene calls are TRBV18 and TRBJ1-2; D unclear. Trimming removed 5 bases at V and 0 bases at J, with 4 bases between. The CDR3 length is 12 residues. The germline V gene has CDR1 KGHSH and CDR2 LQKENI. CDR3 coding DNA: TGTGCCAGCTCAGACGCTAACTATGGCTACACCTTC. As protein: CASSDANYGYTF.

The chain employs TRBV29-1 and TRBJ2-5; D gene unclear. The DNA end is a closer match to TRBJ2-7, so the J assignment may be wrong. The CDR3 contains 13 residues. Germline-derived CDR1 and CDR2 are SQVTM and ANQGSEA. The CDR3 nucleotides are TGCAGCGTATCGTCCGGTGTAGGGAACGAGCAGTACTTC. Protein sequence: CSVSSGVGNEQYF.

The rearrangement joins TRBV20-1 to TRBJ2-7; 7 nucleotides agree with TRBD1. V shed 4 bases, J shed 4 bases, and the junction held 1 base outside the gene matches. The germline V gene has CDR1 DFQATT and CDR2 SNEGSKA (reference sequence). The CDR3 is made up of 11 amino acids. CDR3 DNA: TGCAGTGCTAACAGGGGATACGAGCAGTACTTC. Translation gives CSANRGYEQYF.

J is TRBJ1-5 and V is TRBV12-5, with TRBD1 identical over 10 bases. Germline V gene data show CDR1 as LGHNT and CDR2 as FRNRAP. The CDR3 length is 15 residues. The V gene end was trimmed by 5 bases and the J gene end by 5 bases; junction bases not matched to a gene: 6. The CDR3 protein is CASGKGTGVHQPQHF. The CDR3 bases are TGTGCTAGTGGTAAAGGGACAGGGGTCCATCAGCCCCAGCATTTT.

The J gene is TRBJ1-4, the V gene TRBV4-3; perhaps TRBD1 as D (6 bases). The V and J ends lost 1 base and 8 bases respectively, with 11 bases between them. The CDR3 totals 14 residues. CDR1 and CDR2 from the germline V gene are LGHNA and YSLEER. The CDR3 region is CASSQAGEEEKLFF. In DNA form, the CDR3 reads TGCGCCAGCAGCCAAGCAGGGGAAGAAGAAAAACTGTTTTTT.

This clone occurred once. The rearrangement joins TRBV5-1 to TRBJ2-5; 8 nucleotides align to TRBD2. The trim removed 4 bases at V and 1 base at J, leaving 9 bases unmatched. Germline V gene sequence: CDR1 SGHRS, CDR2 YFSETQ. The CDR3 extends over 16 amino acids. The CDR3 here is CASSASAGGLQETQYF. As DNA, the CDR3 is TGCGCCAGCAGCGCATCTGCGGGGGGTCTCCAAGAGACCCAGTACTTC. Full variable domain (outside the CDR3, taken from reference TRBV5-1 and TRBJ2-5): KAGVTQTPRYLIKTRGQQVTLSCSPISGHRSVSWYQQTPGQGLQFLFEYFSETQRNKGNFPGRFSGRQFSNSRSEMNVSTLELGDSALYLCASSASAGGLQETQYFGPGTRLLVL.

The CDR3 bases are TGCGCCAGCAGCCCTGGACAGGGATCCAACGAGCAGTACTTC. Residues: CASSPGQGSNEQYF. This chain links TRBV5-1 with TRBJ2-7; 8 bases agree with TRBD1. This CDR3 region has 14 residues. Trimming at V came to 4 bases and at J to 5 bases, leaving 8 bases not matched to a gene. The germline gives CDR1 SGHRS, CDR2 YFSETQ.

This clone showed up just a few times. J is TRBJ2-1 and V is TRBV10-3; D is unresolved. The germline V gene encodes CDR1 ENHRY and CDR2 SYGVKD. This CDR3 contains 11 residues. V was shortened by 6 bases and J by 7 bases, with 7 bases between the two germline ends. The chain's CDR3 is CAIRFRNEQFF. The CDR3 DNA is TGTGCCATCAGATTCCGGAATGAGCAGTTCTTC.